These T cell receptor beta chains were read from a single sample in a study of T cells of healthy individuals. TCRdb reprocessed the 5' RACE reads via MiXCR and lists one record per CDR3 protein. The sample comprises tens of thousands of distinct CDR3 sequences, roughly 5.1% of which are singletons, and about 7.5% rests with the top ten. The source of these receptors is a female donor in good health. Both conserved end residues are part of each CDR3. Each record gives: clone size, J gene, D gene, V gene, CDR3 protein, CDR3 DNA. A D gene is named only where the DNA matches it firmly. Some rows have no size entry. The others give once, few or many, or a class for an expanded clone.

>many|TRBJ1-5|TRBD1|TRBV2
CASSTTGGGANQPQHF
TGTGCCAGCAGTACAACAGGGGGGGGGGCGAACCAGCCCCAGCATTTT
>many|TRBJ2-2|TRBD2|TRBV29-1
CSASGGSYTGELFF
TGCAGCGCTTCCGGGGGGTCTTACACCGGGGAGCTGTTTTTT
>once|TRBJ1-4|TRBD1|TRBV6-5
CTSSYATGTNEKLFF
TGTACCAGCAGTTACGCGACAGGGACAAATGAAAAACTGTTTTTT
>many|TRBJ2-7|TRBD2|TRBV12-3/TRBV12-4
CASSPTSDYEQYF
TGTGCCAGCAGCCCAACTAGCGACTACGAGCAGTACTTC
>.|TRBJ1-4|.|TRBV7-9
CASSARLLPDEKLFF
TGTGCCAGCAGCGCCCGACTTCTACCGGATGAAAAACTGTTTTTT
>many|TRBJ1-1|.|TRBV20-1
CSAGSGGLAEAFF
TGCAGTGCTGGCTCGGGGGGGCTTGCTGAAGCTTTCTTT
>few|TRBJ2-6|.|TRBV4-2
CASSQDLKVSGANVLTF
TGTGCCAGCAGCCAAGATTTAAAAGTCTCTGGGGCCAACGTCCTGACTTTC
>.|TRBJ1-5|.|TRBV28
CASSPNRNSNQPQHF
TGTGCCAGCAGTCCCAATCGGAATAGCAATCAGCCCCAGCATTTT
>many|TRBJ1-4|.|TRBV24-1
CATSDSTPTNEKLFF
TGTGCCACCAGTGACAGTACTCCAACTAATGAAAAACTGTTTTTT
>many|TRBJ2-4|.|TRBV7-2
CASSLRGALAKNIQYF
TGTGCCAGCAGCCTTCGGGGAGCCTTAGCCAAAAACATTCAGTACTTC
>few|TRBJ2-2|.|TRBV7-3
CASSHANTGELFF
TGTGCCAGCAGCCATGCGAACACCGGGGAGCTGTTTTTT
>many|TRBJ2-1|TRBD2|TRBV12-3/TRBV12-4
CASSPGLAGGRGYNEQFF
TGTGCCAGCTCCCCGGGACTAGCGGGAGGTAGGGGCTACAATGAGCAGTTCTTC
>few|TRBJ1-2|.|TRBV19
CASSTGAGYTF
TGTGCCAGTAGCACGGGGGCCGGCTACACCTTC
>.|TRBJ1-4|.|TRBV11-2
CASSPDSLELFF
TGTGCCAGCAGTCCCGACAGTTTAGAACTGTTTTTT
>few|TRBJ2-3|.|TRBV4-3
CASSRDSLTDTQYF
TGCGCCAGCAGCCGGGACTCCCTCACAGATACGCAGTATTTT
>.|TRBJ2-2|TRBD1|TRBV9
CASSVGTVNTGELFF
TGTGCCAGCAGCGTCGGGACAGTCAACACCGGGGAGCTGTTTTTT
>few|TRBJ1-1|.|TRBV25-1
CASSDRSRTEAFF
TGTGCCAGCAGTGATCGGTCCAGGACTGAAGCTTTCTTT
>.|TRBJ2-1|.|TRBV7-6
CASSLGSGVVNEQFF
TGTGCCAGCAGTTTAGGGTCGGGGGTGGTCAATGAGCAGTTCTTC
>many|TRBJ1-5|TRBD1|TRBV4-2
CASSQVFSGQGNRPQHF
TGTGCCAGCAGCCAAGTGTTTTCGGGACAGGGGAACCGGCCCCAGCATTTT
>many|TRBJ1-4|TRBD1|TRBV7-9
CASSPGQLTANEKLFF
TGTGCCAGCAGCCCGGGACAGCTAACTGCTAATGAAAAACTGTTTTTT
>many|TRBJ2-1|TRBD2|TRBV30
CAWSEGTSGNYNEQFF
TGTGCCTGGAGTGAGGGGACTAGCGGAAACTACAATGAGCAGTTCTTC
>many|TRBJ2-7|TRBD1|TRBV7-9
CASSFQGAYEQYF
TGTGCCAGCAGCTTTCAGGGGGCCTACGAGCAGTACTTC
>many|TRBJ1-1|.|TRBV7-9
CASSLAGRWNTEAFF
TGTGCCAGCAGCTTAGCGGGCAGATGGAACACTGAAGCTTTCTTT
>many|TRBJ1-1|.|TRBV5-5
CASSWREQMGTEAFF
TGTGCCAGCAGCTGGAGGGAACAGATGGGCACTGAAGCTTTCTTT
>few|TRBJ2-7|.|TRBV7-2
CASSLAHQRYSSYEQYF
TGTGCCAGCAGCTTAGCGCATCAGCGGTATAGCTCCTACGAGCAGTACTTC
>many|TRBJ2-7|TRBD2|TRBV11-3
CAAGTSGNYEQYF
TGTGCCGCCGGGACTAGCGGGAACTACGAGCAGTACTTC
>many|TRBJ2-7|TRBD2|TRBV13
CASSLVAGHYEQYF
TGTGCCAGCAGCTTAGTAGCGGGGCACTACGAGCAGTACTTC
>many|TRBJ1-4|.|TRBV20-1
CSARPGYREVEKLFF
TGCAGTGCTAGACCTGGCTACAGGGAGGTGGAAAAACTGTTTTTT
>many|TRBJ2-2|.|TRBV9
CASSVAADVNTGELFF
TGTGCCAGCAGCGTAGCGGCAGACGTGAACACCGGGGAGCTGTTTTTT
>many|TRBJ2-7|.|TRBV27
CASSTSYEQYF
TGTGCCAGCAGTACTTCCTACGAGCAGTACTTC
>.|TRBJ1-5|.|TRBV20-1
CSVNQGINQPQHF
TGCAGTGTTAACCAGGGAATCAATCAGCCCCAGCATTTT
>many|TRBJ2-3|TRBD1|TRBV15
CATRDRGARTDTQYF
TGTGCCACCAGAGACAGGGGGGCTCGCACAGATACGCAGTATTTT